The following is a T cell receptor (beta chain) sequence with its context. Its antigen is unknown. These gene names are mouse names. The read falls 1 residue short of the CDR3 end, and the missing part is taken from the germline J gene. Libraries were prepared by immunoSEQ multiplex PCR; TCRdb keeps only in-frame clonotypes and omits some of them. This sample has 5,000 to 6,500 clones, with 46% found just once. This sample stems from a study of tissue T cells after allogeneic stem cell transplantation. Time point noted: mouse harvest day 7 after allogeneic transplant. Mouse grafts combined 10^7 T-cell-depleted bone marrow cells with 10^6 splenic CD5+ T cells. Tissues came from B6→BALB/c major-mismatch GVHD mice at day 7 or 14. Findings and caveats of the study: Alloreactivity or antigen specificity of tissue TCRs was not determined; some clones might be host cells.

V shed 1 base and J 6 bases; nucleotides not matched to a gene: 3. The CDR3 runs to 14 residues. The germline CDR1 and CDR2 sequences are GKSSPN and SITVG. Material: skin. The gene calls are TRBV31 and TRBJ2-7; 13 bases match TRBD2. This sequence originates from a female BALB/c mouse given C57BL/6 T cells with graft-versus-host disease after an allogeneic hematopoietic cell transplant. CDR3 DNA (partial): TGTGCCTGGAGTCGGGGACTGGGGGGGGTTGAACAGTAC. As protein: CAWSRGLGGVEQY. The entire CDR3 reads CAWSRGLGGVEQYF.